This T cell receptor beta chain was recorded in a study of T cells in Graves' hyperthyroidism and ophthalmopathy (dated by TCRdb to between 2017 and 2020). Regarding the research as a whole: Peripheral blood samples were taken at initial diagnosis, before any treatment was given. In addition, the study compared T-cell repertoires in thyroid tissue and in blood from six Graves' hyperthyroidism patients. For training and testing, the 100 or so patients in the discovery cohort were randomly divided in a 7:3 ratio. After blood sampling, hyperthyroidism patients were treated with methimazole at a starting dose of 30 mg daily, and ophthalmopathy patients were treated with high-dose intravenous methylprednisolone. To identify distinguishing TCR V-J signatures, a discovery cohort of about 100 patients was used, comprising 43 with Graves' ophthalmopathy and 55 to 65 with stable Graves' hyperthyroidism. Prospective prediction of ophthalmopathy was tested in an independent validation cohort consisting of 18 to 20 hyperthyroidism patients and approximately 16 patients who later progressed to ophthalmopathy. TCR Vbeta CDR3 sequencing of 120 to 150 peripheral blood samples (under 45 ophthalmopathy, roughly 74 hyperthyroidism and roughly 17 progressor patients) is reported in the paper.

Stable Graves' hyperthyroidism was defined as the absence of progression to ophthalmopathy over 18 months of follow-up. Hyperthyroidism patients were aged 18 to 65 years and newly diagnosed, with disease duration of less than 2 months. Any patient with an uncontrolled infection, another autoimmune disease, pregnancy or lactation was excluded. Diagnoses were based on clinical symptoms, serum thyroxine and TRAb, thyroid ultrasound and orbital computed tomography. PBMCs were separated from 10 ml of fresh peripheral blood using Ficoll-Paque density gradient centrifugation. Trizol reagent was used to extract total RNA, and RNA quality was then checked on an Agilent 2100 Bioanalyzer. What the study reported, not specific to this receptor: Ophthalmopathy was separated from stable hyperthyroidism by a 13 V-J signature model, with over 85% sensitivity and about 84% specificity obtained in cross-validation and 80%/75% obtained in testing. In validation, the model predicted progression to ophthalmopathy with over 65% sensitivity and 72% to 85% specificity, a median of about 6.7 months before onset. Sample size was not statistically predetermined, and investigators were not blinded to group allocation. Most expanded thyroid clonotypes (frequency above 0.001) were also found in blood, which suggests that blood repertoires may mirror thyroid immune responses.

V is reduced by 0 bases and J by 1 base, leaving a spacing of 6 bases between them. Inclusive of the bounding cysteine and phenylalanine, the CDR3 is 14 residues long. The CDR3 DNA has 42 bases and is translated from base 1. For CDR1 and CDR2, the germline V gene (reference sequence) lists PRHDT and FYEKMQ. On this clonotype itself: Its antigen is not yet known. The sample holds no much larger clone one base away, and base qualities are not on file.

The TCR beta CDR3 regions were amplified from RNA transcripts. A first-round RT-PCR of the TCR CDR3 used the HTBI primer set with the Qiagen OneStep RT-PCR kit. The libraries were constructed in a second round of multiplex PCR and then size-selected and purified. Libraries were sequenced paired-end with 100 bp reads on an Illumina HiSeq2000. In the paper's pipeline: SOAPnuke was used to process the raw data, with reads discarded if the reads contained adapters or uncalled bases, had a mean Phred below 15, or lacked an exact constant-primer or identifier match. High-quality paired reads were merged using COPE v1.2.5, and each unique nucleotide sequence was defined as a clonotype. MiTCR v1.1 was used to align the clonotypes against IMGT TRBV, TRBD and TRBJ reference segments. The analysis was restricted to V-J combinations with a frequency above 0.0001, which together covered approximately 99% of the repertoires. The TCS score was defined as F50 (clonal expansion) divided by E x V (chaos), with BLOSUM62-based TCRdist calculated between CDR3 peptides within each V-J. Welch's t-statistics and random forest reduced fewer than 550 V-J features to 13, which were used in a naive Bayes classifier (R e1071). The public reads were reprocessed in TCRdb via fastp at Q25 and MiXCR, keeping in-frame beta chains. Each entry is one CDR3 protein sequence, shown with its most common DNA and genes. The V and J calls here are based on TCRdb, not the publication. Recorded for this sample are about 290,000 distinct CDR3 sequences; 12% to 15% of them occurred a single time. 6.5% to 10% of the sample is taken by the ten largest.

This sequence uses TRBV13 and TRBJ1-1, with no D gene named confidently. The receptor was derived from a woman in her thirties or forties with Graves' hyperthyroidism. The source material was blood. DNA sequence: TGTGCCAGCAGCTTAGGACAGCGGAACACTGAAGCTTTCTTT. Its product reads: CASSLGQRNTEAFF.